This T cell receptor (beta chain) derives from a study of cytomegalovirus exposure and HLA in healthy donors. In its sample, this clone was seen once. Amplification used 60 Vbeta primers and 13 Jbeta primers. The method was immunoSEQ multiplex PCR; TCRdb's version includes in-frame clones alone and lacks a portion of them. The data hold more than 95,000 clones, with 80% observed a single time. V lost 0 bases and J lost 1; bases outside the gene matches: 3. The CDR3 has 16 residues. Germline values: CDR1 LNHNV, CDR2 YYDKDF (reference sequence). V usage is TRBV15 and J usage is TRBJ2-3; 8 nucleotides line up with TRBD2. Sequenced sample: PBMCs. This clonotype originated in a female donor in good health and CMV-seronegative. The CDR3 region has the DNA TGTGCCACCAGCAGAGAACCAGCGGGGGGCACAGATACGCAGTATTTT. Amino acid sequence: CATSREPAGGTDTQYF.